This entry is about one T cell receptor (beta chain). No antigen is known for it. The entry originates in a study of regulatory T cells in long-lasting Graves disease. Whole-study findings and limits: When disease was persistent, TRBV28, TRBJ1-2 and TRBJ2-5 were the favored segments.

CDR3 regions were amplified by Arm-PCR using iRepertoire HTBI primers to build TCR beta libraries. TCRdb re-derived calls from the multiplex PCR reads in MiXCR, one entry per CDR3 protein. Of about 400,000 distinct CDR3 sequences in the sample, approximately 15% were seen once. Documented time point: newly diagnosed GD, antithyroid drugs for less than 3 months. Preparation of the TCR library used RNA extracted from PBMCs. V dropped 4 bases and J dropped 3; count of bases not matched to a gene: 7. In germline, CDR1 is SQVTM, CDR2 ANQGSEA. This CDR3 is built from 14 residues. This same sample was also taken into another study, of T cells in Graves' hyperthyroidism and ophthalmopathy. That report notes: First-round RT-PCR targeting the TCR CDR3 was performed with the HTBI primer set. Blood also carried most thyroid clonotypes expanded above 0.001.

Material: peripheral blood mononuclear cells (PBMCs), obtained at new diagnosis, from a patient treated with antithyroid drugs. The genes are TRBV29-1 and TRBJ2-7, with 9 bases that match TRBD1. The sequence was obtained from a woman between 40 and 55 years old with Graves disease. CDR3 sequence: CSVALGTGNYEQYF. As DNA, the CDR3 is TGCAGCGTTGCCCTCGGGACAGGGAACTACGAGCAGTACTTC.